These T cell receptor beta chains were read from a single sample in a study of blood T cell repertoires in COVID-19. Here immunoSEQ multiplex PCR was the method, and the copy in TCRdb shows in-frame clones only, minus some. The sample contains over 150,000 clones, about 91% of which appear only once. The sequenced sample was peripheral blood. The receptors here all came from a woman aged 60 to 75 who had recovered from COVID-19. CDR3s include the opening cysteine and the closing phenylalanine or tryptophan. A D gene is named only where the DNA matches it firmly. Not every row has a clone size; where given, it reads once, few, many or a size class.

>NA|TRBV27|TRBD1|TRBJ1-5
TGTGCCAGCAGTGTTCGACAGGGTGGTCAGCCCCAGCATTTT
CASSVRQGGQPQHF
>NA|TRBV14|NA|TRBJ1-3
TGTGCCAGCAGCCTCCGCAGGATTCGTGGAAACACCATATATTTT
CASSLRRIRGNTIYF
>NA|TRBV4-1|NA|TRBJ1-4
TGCGCCAGCAGGCGTGCAACCGAGGGCGCAACTAATGAAAAACTGTTTTTT
CASRRATEGATNEKLFF
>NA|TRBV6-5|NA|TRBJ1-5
TGTGCCAGCAGACGACCGGGACACCCTCAGCCCCAGCATTTT
CASRRPGHPQPQHF
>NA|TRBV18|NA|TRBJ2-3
TGTGCCAGCTCACCCCCGGCCAGGGGGGCGGGTGGTACGCAGTATTTT
CASSPPARGAGGTQYF
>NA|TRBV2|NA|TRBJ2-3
TGTGCCAGCAGTCCCCTCGACGTATGGGGGGGCACAGATACGCAGTATTTT
CASSPLDVWGGTDTQYF
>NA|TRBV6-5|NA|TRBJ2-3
TGTGCCAGCACGGATTGGGGGGACACAGATACGCAGTATTTT
CASTDWGDTDTQYF
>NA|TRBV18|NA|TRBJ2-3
TGTGCCAGCTCACCGGCAGCAGATACGCAGTATTTT
CASSPAADTQYF
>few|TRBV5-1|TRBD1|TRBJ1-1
TGCGCCAGCAGCCAGGGACAGGGGGCGGGCACTGAAGCTTTCTTT
CASSQGQGAGTEAFF
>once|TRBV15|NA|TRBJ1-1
TGTGCCACCAGCGGAATAACAGGGTTGACTGAAGCTTTCTTT
CATSGITGLTEAFF
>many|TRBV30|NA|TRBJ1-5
TGTGCCTGGAGTGTTCCCGACAGATACAATCAGCCCCAGCATTTT
CAWSVPDRYNQPQHF
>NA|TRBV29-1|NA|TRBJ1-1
TGCAGCGTTGTAACGGCAGGGAACCCTGAAGCTTTCTTT
CSVVTAGNPEAFF
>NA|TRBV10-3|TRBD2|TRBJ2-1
TGTGCCATGGGGACTAGCGGGGGGTACAATGAGCAGTTCTTC
CAMGTSGGYNEQFF
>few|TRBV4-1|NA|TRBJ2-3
TGCGCCAGCAGCCAAGAGCTAGATAGCGGCGCTAGCACAGATACGCAGTATTTT
CASSQELDSGASTDTQYF
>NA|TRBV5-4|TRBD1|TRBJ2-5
TGTGCCAGCAGCCCAACAGGGGGATCTTACCAAGAGACCCAGTACTTC
CASSPTGGSYQETQYF
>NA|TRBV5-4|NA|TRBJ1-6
TGTGCCAGCAGCTTCTTGCAGGGAAATTCACCCCTCCACTTT
CASSFLQGNSPLHF
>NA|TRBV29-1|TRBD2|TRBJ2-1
TGCAGCGCCGGGAGGGCTCAGACCAACAATGAGCAGTTCTTC
CSAGRAQTNNEQFF
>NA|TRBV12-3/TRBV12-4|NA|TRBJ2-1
TGTGCCAGCATCTGGGGGGAAGGTGAGCAGTTCTTC
CASIWGEGEQFF
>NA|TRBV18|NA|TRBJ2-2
TGTGCCAGCTCCCGGGGACAACTGAACACCGGGGAGCTGTTTTTT
CASSRGQLNTGELFF
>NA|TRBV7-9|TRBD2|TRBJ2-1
TGTGCCAGCAGCCGGGGGGGCAATGAGCAGTTCTTC
CASSRGGNEQFF
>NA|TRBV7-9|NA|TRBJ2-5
TGTGCCAGCAGCTATAGGGGGGGGCAGACCCAGTACTTC
CASSYRGGQTQYF
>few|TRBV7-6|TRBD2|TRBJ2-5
TGTGCCAGCAGCTTAGCCAGGACTAGCGGGGGACCCCCGAACTTC
CASSLARTSGGPPNF